What follows are 26 T cell receptor beta chains derived from one specimen sequenced in a study of cytomegalovirus exposure and HLA in healthy donors. 13 Jbeta primers and 60 Vbeta primers were used for the PCR. Data came from immunoSEQ multiplex PCR; TCRdb stores just in-frame clones and leaves some out. The profile shows about 130,000 clones, roughly 82% of them singletons. Source material: PBMCs. These receptors were taken from a man aged 50 or older in good health and CMV-seronegative.

The V and J genes are TRBV5-4 and TRBJ2-2; 9 bases align to TRBD2. The CDR3 length is 17 residues. Unmatched junction bases numbered 12, after V lost 4 bases and J lost 5 bases. The germline V gene encodes CDR1 SGHNT and CDR2 YYREEE (reference sequence). The CDR3 DNA reads as TGTGCCAGCAGCACAACGAAAGCGGGGGGATATACCGGGGAGCTGTTTTTT. As protein: CASSTTKAGGYTGELFF.

The chain recombines TRBV30 with TRBJ1-2, with a tentative D call TRBD1 (6 bases). The CDR3 is 13 amino acids. The germline gives CDR1 GTSNPN, CDR2 SVGIG (reference sequence). V dropped 0 bases and J dropped 6 bases, with 11 bases sitting between them. CDR3 protein: CAWSVGTQDGYTF. CDR3 sequence (DNA): TGTGCCTGGAGTGTAGGGACACAAGATGGCTACACCTTC.

This rearrangement joins TRBV28 to TRBJ2-7; D is unclear. From germline, CDR1 is MDHEN and CDR2 SYDVKM. CDR3 length equals 15 residues. Trimming cost V 2 bases and J 3 bases, with 14 bases left between them. The CDR3 region is CASSLTTSPYYEQYF. The CDR3 DNA is TGTGCCAGCAGTTTAACTACGAGTCCTTACTACGAGCAGTACTTC. Full variable domain (remainder filled in from reference TRBV28 and TRBJ2-7): DVKVTQSSRYLVKRTGEKVFLECVQDMDHENMFWYRQDPGLGLRLIYFSYDVKMKEKGDIPEGYSVSREKKERFSLILESASTNQTSMYLCASSLTTSPYYEQYFGPGTRLTVT.

The chain uses TRBV2 and TRBJ1-1; a possible D gene is TRBD1 (6 bases). Trimming stripped 3 bases from V and 4 bases from J, with 15 bases between. The CDR3 runs 15 residues. Germline assignment: CDR1 SNHLY and CDR2 FYNNEI. This CDR3 reads CASSEGGRASTEAFF. The CDR3 nucleotides read TGTGCCAGCAGTGAGGGGGGGCGGGCGAGCACTGAAGCTTTCTTT.

V gene TRBV5-1 combines with J gene TRBJ2-7; TRBD2 agrees at 7 bases. Looked up from germline, CDR1 is SGHRS and CDR2 is YFSETQ. There are 15 residues in the CDR3. Losses at the gene ends were 1 base for V and 2 bases for J; bases not matched to a gene: 6. Written as DNA, the CDR3 is TGCGCCAGCAGCTTGTTGGGGGGGTCTACCTACGAGCAGTACTTC. Translation: CASSLLGGSTYEQYF.

The CDR3 DNA sequence: TGTGCCAGCAGTCCGACTAGCGGGCCCCCTCAAGAGACCCAGTACTTC. This translates into CASSPTSGPPQETQYF. The chain links TRBV2 to TRBJ2-5, with 10 bases matching TRBD2. With V trimmed by 5 bases and J by 2 bases, 8 bases remained unmatched. Germline CDR1 and CDR2: SNHLY and FYNNEI. The CDR3 extends over 16 amino acids.

This clone was seen a few times. This chain uses TRBV11-2 with TRBJ2-7; 7 bases align to TRBD1. V trimming: 4 bases; J trimming: 6 bases; junction bases outside the gene matches: 12. The CDR3 runs 15 residues. Germline values: CDR1 SGHAT, CDR2 FQNNGV. CDR3: CASSSLTGSGGEQYF. CDR3 nucleotides: TGTGCCAGCAGCTCGTTGACAGGGAGTGGAGGCGAGCAGTACTTC.

This clone was recorded once. The J gene is TRBJ2-3, the V gene TRBV7-8, with 7 nucleotides matching TRBD2. The CDR3 has 15 amino acids. Germline trimming cut 5 bases from V and 2 bases from J; bases unmatched to any gene: 7. Looked up from germline, CDR1 is SGHVS and CDR2 is FQNEAQ. This CDR3 is CASSRPGGTTDTQYF. DNA of the CDR3: TGTGCCAGCAGCCGTCCCGGGGGGACCACAGATACGCAGTATTTT.

V gene TRBV9 combines with J gene TRBJ1-5, with D perhaps TRBD1 (5 bases). The V end lost 0 bases, the J end lost 6 bases, and 13 bases lay between the germline ends. Per germline, CDR1 SGDLS and CDR2 YYNGEE. The CDR3 totals 15 residues. CDR3 residues: CASSVAGADGQPQHF. CDR3 DNA: TGTGCCAGCAGCGTAGCTGGGGCGGACGGTCAGCCCCAGCATTTT.

This chain uses TRBV2 with TRBJ2-7, with 8 bases fitting TRBD2. The germline gives CDR1 SNHLY, CDR2 FYNNEI. CDR3 length equals 16 residues. The ends lost 4 bases at V and 2 bases at J; junction bases unmatched: 10. DNA of the CDR3: TGTGCCAGCAGTGTTGATTCGGCGGGGGGAACCTACGAGCAGTACTTC. Its protein is CASSVDSAGGTYEQYF.

The J gene is TRBJ1-2, the V gene TRBV7-9, with D possibly being TRBD1 (6 bases). Trimming took 4 bases from V and 3 from J, leaving 15 bases between them. The CDR3 is 15 amino acids. Germline lookup yields CDR1 SEHNR and CDR2 FQNEAQ (reference sequence). The CDR3 nucleotides are TGTGCCAGCAGCTCTCAAACAACAGGGCACTATGGCTACACCTTC. Encoded protein: CASSSQTTGHYGYTF.

The V call is TRBV7-9, the J call TRBJ1-4, with a weak D call TRBD1 (5 bases). This CDR3 comprises 12 residues. Per germline, CDR1 SEHNR and CDR2 FQNEAQ (reference sequence). V was shortened by 5 bases and J by 7 bases, with 8 bases between the two germline ends. As DNA, the CDR3 is TGTGCCAGCAGCCCCGGGGGTGAAAAACTGTTTTTT. Protein sequence: CASSPGGEKLFF.

The chain uses TRBV6-5 and TRBJ2-3; a weak D match, TRBD1 (6 bases). The length of the CDR3 is 13 residues. Germline V lookup: CDR1 MNHEY, CDR2 SVGAGI. V gave up 5 bases and J gave up 3 bases, with 9 bases separating them. CDR3 sequence reads: CASSRGSTDTQYF. The DNA of the CDR3 is TGTGCCAGCAGTAGGGGGAGTACAGATACGCAGTATTTT.

The J gene is TRBJ2-7, the V gene TRBV7-2, with D tentatively TRBD1 (6 bases). V lost 5 bases and J 6 bases, leaving 14 bases between the germline ends. There are 13 residues in the CDR3. The germline V gene has CDR1 SGHTA and CDR2 FQGNSA. The CDR3 DNA reads as TGTGCCAGCAGCCCACAGGGTGGGAGCGAGCAGTACTTC. This encodes CASSPQGGSEQYF.

This clone came up a few times. The rearrangement joins TRBV4-2 to TRBJ1-5, with a weak D call TRBD1 (5 bases). The germline V gene encodes CDR1 LGHNA and CDR2 YNFKEQ. The CDR3 loop spans 16 amino acids. V lost 1 base and J 4 bases, leaving 14 bases between the germline ends. CDR3 sequence (DNA): TGTGCCAGCAGCCAAGTTTGGGGGGAGGGAAATCAGCCCCAGCATTTT. Translation: CASSQVWGEGNQPQHF.

There are a few counts of this clone. The CDR3 nucleotides are TGTGCCAGCAGCCAAAACCCTTCAGCTGGACTAGCGGGGGTCTACAATGAGCAGTTCTTC. Its protein is CASSQNPSAGLAGVYNEQFF. The chain combines TRBV4-2 with TRBJ2-1, with 13 bases that match TRBD2. The CDR3 sequence is 20 residues long. V gave up 2 bases and J gave up 3 bases; unmatched junction bases: 13. The germline V gene has CDR1 LGHNA and CDR2 YNFKEQ.

This sequence joins TRBV21-1 and TRBJ1-5; the table's D gene call, TRBD1, was not cross checked with the DNA. TRBV21-1 is a pseudogene. The CDR3 contains 16 residues. CDR3 DNA sequence: TGTGCCAGCAGCAAAGAGTGGACAGGGAACGGACAGCCCCAGCATTTT. Its translation: CASSKEWTGNGQPQHF.

The gene calls are TRBV4-3 and TRBJ2-5; 12 bases align to TRBD2. The CDR3 is made up of 15 amino acids. CDR1 is LGHNA, CDR2 YSLEER, per germline. The V gene end was trimmed by 6 bases and the J gene end by 0 bases; junction bases not matched to a gene: 2. This CDR3 reads CASSRLAGDQETQYF. The CDR3 nucleotides are TGCGCCAGCAGTCGACTAGCGGGGGACCAAGAGACCCAGTACTTC.

J is TRBJ1-3 and V is TRBV18; no firm D call. Trimming took 3 bases from V and 1 from J, leaving 10 bases between them. Germline V lookup: CDR1 KGHSH, CDR2 LQKENI. The CDR3 extends over 15 amino acids. The CDR3 DNA follows: TGTGCCAGCTCACCTTCAATGAGTTCTGGAAACACCATATATTTT. As protein: CASSPSMSSGNTIYF.

This rearrangement joins TRBV6-5 to TRBJ2-5; D may be TRBD2 (5 bases). Germline CDR1 reads MNHEY; CDR2 reads SVGAGI. Between the trimmed V and J ends, which lost 2 bases and 5 bases, there was a span of 6 bases. The CDR3 spans 12 residues. The CDR3 DNA sequence: TGTGCCAGCAGTTACGAGCGGGAGACCCAGTACTTC. Protein sequence: CASSYERETQYF.

The rearrangement links TRBV19 to TRBJ2-1, with D possibly being TRBD2 (6 bases). This CDR3 has 13 residues. Trimming removed 3 bases at V and 8 bases at J, with 11 bases between. Germline assignment: CDR1 LNHDA and CDR2 SQIVND (reference sequence). The CDR3 loop reads CASSILGRYEQFF. Here the CDR3 DNA reads TGTGCCAGTAGTATCTTAGGGAGGTATGAGCAGTTCTTC.

Here the CDR3 DNA reads TGCGCCAGCAGCTTGGTTGGACAGCTGAATGAGCAGTTCTTC. It is translated as CASSLVGQLNEQFF. This rearrangement joins TRBV5-1 to TRBJ2-1; a possible D gene is TRBD1 (6 bases). Looked up from germline, CDR1 is SGHRS and CDR2 is YFSETQ. This CDR3 is 14 amino acids long. Trimming took 0 bases from V and 7 from J, leaving 11 bases between them.

The gene calls are TRBV4-2 and TRBJ2-1, with TRBD1 as a possible D gene (5 bases). V gave up 2 bases and J gave up 0 bases, with 11 bases separating them. CDR1 is LGHNA, CDR2 YNFKEQ, per germline. The CDR3 covers 16 residues. CDR3 residues: CASSQLDSVSYNEQFF. CDR3 DNA sequence: TGTGCCAGCAGCCAACTTGACAGCGTCTCCTACAATGAGCAGTTCTTC.

This clone was counted only a few times. The chain is built from TRBV4-2 and TRBJ2-2; 7 bases map to TRBD2. Germline V CDR1 and CDR2: LGHNA, YNFKEQ. The CDR3 runs 16 residues. J lost 4 bases, V lost 0 bases, and 5 bases had no gene match. This CDR3 is CASSQEGDYSTGELFF. Here the CDR3 DNA reads TGTGCCAGCAGCCAAGAGGGGGACTACTCCACCGGGGAGCTGTTTTTT.

This sequence joins TRBV10-2 and TRBJ1-4; tentative D call: TRBD1 (6 bases). Germline V lookup: CDR1 WSHSY, CDR2 SAAADI. Deletions cut 8 bases from V and 7 bases from J, with 17 bases between. The CDR3 is made up of 14 amino acids. In nucleotides, the CDR3 is TGCGCCAGCCGGGGCGGCAGGGGTAGTGAAAAACTGTTTTTT. Amino acids: CASRGGRGSEKLFF.

The CDR3 spells CASHVPGQGTDTQYF. CDR3 nucleotide sequence: TGTGCCAGCCACGTCCCGGGACAGGGTACAGATACGCAGTATTTT. The rearrangement joins TRBV2 to TRBJ2-3, with TRBD1 matching 9 bases. Looked up from germline, CDR1 is SNHLY and CDR2 is FYNNEI. V lost 8 bases, J lost 3 bases, and 9 bases stayed unmatched. The CDR3 has 15 amino acids.